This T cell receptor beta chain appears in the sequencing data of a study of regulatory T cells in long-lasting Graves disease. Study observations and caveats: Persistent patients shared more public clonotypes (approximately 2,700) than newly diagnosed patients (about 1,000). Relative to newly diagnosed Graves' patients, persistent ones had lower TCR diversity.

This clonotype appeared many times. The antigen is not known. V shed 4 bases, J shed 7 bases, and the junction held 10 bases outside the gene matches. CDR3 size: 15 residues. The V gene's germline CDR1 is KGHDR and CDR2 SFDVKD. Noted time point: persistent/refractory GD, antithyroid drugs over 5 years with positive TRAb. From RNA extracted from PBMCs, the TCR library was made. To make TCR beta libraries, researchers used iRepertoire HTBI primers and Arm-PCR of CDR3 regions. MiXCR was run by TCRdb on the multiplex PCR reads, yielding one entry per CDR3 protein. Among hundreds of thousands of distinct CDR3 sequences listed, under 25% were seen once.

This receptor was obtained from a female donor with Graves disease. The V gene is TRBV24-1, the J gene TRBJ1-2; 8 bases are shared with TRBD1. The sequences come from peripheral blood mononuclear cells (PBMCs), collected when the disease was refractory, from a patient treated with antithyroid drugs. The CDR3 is CATSDRTGTSSGYTF. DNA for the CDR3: TGTGCCACCAGTGACCGGACAGGGACATCGAGTGGCTACACCTTC.